The clone carrying this T cell receptor (beta chain) was counted at least ten times. The CDR3 runs to 15 residues. The V gene's germline CDR1 is SEHNR and CDR2 FQNEAQ (reference sequence). Trimming shortened V by 5 bases and J by 4 bases, and 17 bases separated the two germline ends. The data are from a study of T cells in Graves' hyperthyroidism and ophthalmopathy. Amplification yielded TCR beta CDR3 regions, with RNA transcripts as the source. TCR CDR3 regions were first amplified by RT-PCR with HTBI primers. TCRdb re-analysed the multiplex PCR reads in MiXCR, keeping a single row per CDR3 protein. The sample lists 550,000 to 850,000 distinct CDR3 sequences; about 17% were seen once. Lactation, pregnancy, other autoimmune disease or uncontrolled infection led to exclusion of patients.

This sequence was found in a woman between 45 and 60 years old with Graves' hyperthyroidism that later progressed to Graves' ophthalmopathy. This chain joins TRBV7-9 and TRBJ1-1; a possible D gene is TRBD1 (5 bases). Sequencing was performed on blood. DNA of the CDR3: TGTGCCAGCAGCCTCAGGGTAGGGGCCTTCACTGAAGCTTTCTTT. Translated, it gives CASSLRVGAFTEAFF.